The entry that follows covers one T cell receptor (beta chain) sequence. Its antigen is currently unknown. The read ends 3 residues shy of where the CDR3 ends; the end is completed using the germline J gene. Equal genomic DNA amounts from CVID and control samples were sequenced. Assay used: immunoSEQ multiplex PCR; TCRdb lists only in-frame clones, some missing. This sample comprises about 26,000 clones, none seen once only. CVID meant reduced serum IgG, IgA and/or IgM plus specific antibody deficiency. The data derive from a study of T cell clonality in common variable immunodeficiency. Overall study findings and caveats: Shared TCRbeta clones were fewer between CVID subjects than controls. Reportedly, TCR beta sequences from common variable immunodeficiency showed fewer deletions and N-nucleotide insertions.

This CDR3 is 15 amino acids long. The germline V and J ends were trimmed by 3 bases and 5 bases, with 19 bases remaining between them. CDR1 is DFQATT and CDR2 is SNEGSKA in the germline V gene (reference sequence). This TCR derives from a human donor with common variable immunodeficiency. The rearrangement links TRBV20-1 to TRBJ2-5, with a possible D match to TRBD2 (5 bases). Sequenced: peripheral blood mononuclear cells. The CDR3 bases that were read are TGCAGTGCTAGGCTTGCGACTGGAGGTGGCGAGACC. As protein: CSARLATGGGET. The whole CDR3 protein is CSARLATGGGETQYF.